The clone carrying this T cell receptor beta chain was found once. The antigen remains unidentified. V was shortened by 0 bases and J by 0 bases, with 12 bases between the two germline ends. This CDR3 is 16 amino acids long. The germline CDR1 and CDR2 sequences are LGHDT and YNNKEL (reference sequence). Assay: immunoSEQ multiplex PCR; the TCRdb copy retains only in-frame clones and omits some. Here the sample spans fewer than 400,000 clones, approximately 91% being singletons. Sample treatment: some 20 received Ad26.COV2.S at low or high dose, single or two shots; 5 received placebo; per-sample allocation not given. All samples were drawn on day 63, counting from the first vaccine or placebo injection. This sample is part of a study of Ad26.COV2.S vaccination and SARS-CoV-2 variants. Notes on the study in general: Researchers cautioned that TCR breadth and depth analyses may have underestimated total T cell responses. Substantial breadth was reported for post-vaccination spike-specific CD8+ and CD4+ T cells.

The source is a person aged 18-60 years who received the Ad26.COV2.S COVID-19 vaccine or a placebo. This sample comprised peripheral blood, obtained in a trial of Ad26.COV2.S vaccine versus placebo. V and J are TRBV3-1 (or the pseudogene TRBV3-2) and TRBJ2-7; D is perhaps TRBD1 or TRBD2 (5 bases each). The CDR3 region is CASSQDLAGSSYEQYF. The CDR3 bases are TGTGCCAGCAGCCAAGATTTGGCAGGGAGCTCCTACGAGCAGTACTTC.